This TCR beta chain came from a study of shared clonotypes between healthy human individuals. General study findings and limits: Sequencing depth was expected to influence donor clonotype sharing.

The CDR3 contains 13 residues. V lost 7 bases and J lost 8, with 15 bases in between. Germline CDR1 is WSHSY and CDR2 is SAAADI. The donor cohort consisted entirely of Caucasian adults residing in Nashville, Tennessee. On sorted subsets, replicate PCRs used about 200 ng DNA, or about 30,000 T cell genomes. The protocol was immunoSEQ multiplex PCR, while the TCRdb copy is restricted to in-frame clones and leaves out a portion. Among 2 million to 3 million clones listed, 80% to 95% were seen once. This clone was observed once. The antigen is not known. The material sequenced was naive CD4+ T cells from PBMCs. Subset here: CD45RA+ positively selected. The chain combines TRBV10-2 with TRBJ2-1, with TRBD1 as a possible D gene (5 bases). The source is a man aged 18 to 29 in good health. Some clones in this sample may be carry-over from other donors' samples. The CDR3 protein is CASIVRQGYEQFF. The CDR3 DNA sequence: TGCGCCAGCATAGTTCGGCAGGGCTATGAGCAGTTCTTC.